The 2 T cell receptor beta chains below all came from one sample that was sequenced in a study of blood T cells in healthy people across ages (dated by TCRdb to 2013 to 2016). The library was prepared using 5' RACE. The sample was run on an Illumina HiSeq 2500. A second roughly 6 to 11 cycle PCR used a sample-barcoded 5' primer and a J-beta primer mix. TCRdb itself trimmed the public reads at Q25 with fastp, ran MiXCR and retained productive beta chains. Identical CDR3 proteins give one entry, which carries the most common genes and DNA. The sample table holds 920,000 or so distinct CDR3 sequences, of which more than 35% were seen once. The ten top clones hold 18% of the sample. What was sequenced was blood. The source is a woman in her sixties in good health.

This clonotype was recorded once. At one end, the junction sequence differs from germline, possibly due to a read error. The V and J genes are TRBV20-1 and TRBJ2-3; 7 bases align to TRBD1. The CDR3 extends over 15 amino acids. Germline-derived CDR1 and CDR2 are DFQATT and SNEGSKA (reference sequence). The CDR3 sequence: CSARSQGDIVNTRYF. DNA for the CDR3: TGCAGTGCTAGAAGTCAGGGGGATATCGTGAATACGCGGTATTTT.

The sample holds one count of this clonotype. The chain carries TRBV12-5 and TRBJ2-5; 10 nucleotides match TRBD1. This CDR3 is 16 amino acids long. Germline V lookup: CDR1 LGHNT, CDR2 FRNRAP. J lost 2 bases, V lost 1 base, and 4 bases had no gene match. The CDR3, as DNA: TGTGCTAGTGGTTTGGGGGACAGGGGAAGTCAAGAGACCCAGTACTTC. This gives the protein CASGLGDRGSQETQYF.